Presented here are 9 T cell receptor beta chains from one specimen sequenced in a study of cytomegalovirus exposure and HLA in healthy donors. The PCR ran on 60 Vbeta and 13 Jbeta primers. The method was immunoSEQ multiplex PCR; TCRdb's version includes in-frame clones alone and lacks a portion of them. The sample lists 150,000 to 200,000 clones; almost 80% were seen once. The material sequenced was PBMCs. These receptors were obtained from a man between 45 and 60 years old in good health and CMV-seropositive.

The V call is TRBV19, the J call TRBJ2-3, with D possibly TRBD2 on 6 matching bases. Trimming pared 5 bases from V and 1 base from J, leaving 13 bases between. The CDR3 loop spans 15 amino acids. Germline CDR1 is LNHDA and CDR2 is SQIVND (reference sequence). The CDR3 nucleotides read TGTGCCAGTAGTCCAGGGACTTGGGGCACAGATACGCAGTATTTT. This gives the protein CASSPGTWGTDTQYF.

This chain joins TRBV7-9 and TRBJ1-2, with 10 bases identical to TRBD1. The CDR3 has 14 amino acids. J lost 6 bases, V lost 6 bases, and 7 bases had no gene match. Germline V lookup: CDR1 SEHNR, CDR2 FQNEAQ (reference sequence). The chain's CDR3 is CASSLRTGGHGYTF. DNA for the CDR3: TGTGCCAGCAGTCTCCGGACAGGGGGACATGGCTACACCTTC.

The J gene is TRBJ1-1, the V gene TRBV19; D remains unclear. The CDR3 spans 15 residues. From germline, CDR1 is LNHDA and CDR2 SQIVND (reference sequence). With 5 bases removed from V and 0 bases from J, the gap between germline ends came to 13 bases. The DNA of the CDR3 is TGTGCCAGTAGTGGGAGGTGGCGGGTGAACACTGAAGCTTTCTTT. It translates to CASSGRWRVNTEAFF.

The chain uses TRBV5-8 and TRBJ1-1; D is possibly TRBD1 (6 bases). This CDR3 is built from 13 residues. CDR1 and CDR2 (germline): SGHTS, YDEGEE. Trimming took 2 bases from V and 5 from J, leaving 10 bases between them. CDR3 protein: CASSFPGVTEAFF. In DNA form, the CDR3 reads TGTGCCAGCAGCTTCCCAGGGGTAACTGAAGCTTTCTTT.

The chain uses TRBV2 and TRBJ1-4, with TRBD1 matching over 9 bases. This CDR3 is built from 15 residues. V shed 4 bases and J 7 bases; nucleotides not matched to a gene: 7. Per the germline V gene, CDR1 is SNHLY and CDR2 is FYNNEI. DNA for the CDR3: TGTGCCAGCAGTGGGTTGGGGACAGGGAGTGAAAAACTGTTTTTT. This translates into CASSGLGTGSEKLFF.

The chain is built from TRBV11-2 and TRBJ2-1, with TRBD2 identical over 11 bases. This CDR3 has 16 residues. Unmatched junction bases numbered 11, after V lost 7 bases and J lost 6 bases. The germline CDR1 and CDR2 sequences are SGHAT and FQNNGV. This CDR3 reads CASNKAGLAGGNEQFF. The CDR3 DNA sequence: TGTGCCAGCAATAAAGCGGGGCTAGCGGGGGGCAATGAGCAGTTCTTC.

The count of this clone is one. The CDR3 reads CASSYASEANTGELFF. As DNA, the CDR3 is TGTGCCAGCAGCTACGCTAGTGAGGCGAACACCGGGGAGCTGTTTTTT. The rearrangement joins TRBV9 to TRBJ2-2; D is ambiguous. Germline V gene sequence: CDR1 SGDLS, CDR2 YYNGEE. There are 16 residues in the CDR3. The V end was cut by 4 bases, the J end by 0 bases, with 13 bases between.

The chain combines TRBV14 with TRBJ2-2, with 7 bases fitting TRBD2. The CDR3 has 17 amino acids. The germline CDR1 and CDR2 sequences are SGHDN and FVKESK. V lost 5 bases, J lost 1 base, and 10 bases stayed unmatched. The CDR3 loop is CASSDLEQRGNTGELFF. The CDR3 DNA follows: TGTGCCAGCAGCGACCTCGAGCAGCGGGGGAACACCGGGGAGCTGTTTTTT.

J is TRBJ2-1 and V is TRBV5-1; no reliable D call. CDR3 length equals 13 residues. Germline V lookup: CDR1 SGHRS, CDR2 YFSETQ. Trimming pared 0 bases from V and 9 bases from J, leaving 10 bases between. The CDR3 DNA follows: TGCGCCAGCAGCTTGGGTGACGAGCGTGAGCAGTTCTTC. Encoded protein: CASSLGDEREQFF.